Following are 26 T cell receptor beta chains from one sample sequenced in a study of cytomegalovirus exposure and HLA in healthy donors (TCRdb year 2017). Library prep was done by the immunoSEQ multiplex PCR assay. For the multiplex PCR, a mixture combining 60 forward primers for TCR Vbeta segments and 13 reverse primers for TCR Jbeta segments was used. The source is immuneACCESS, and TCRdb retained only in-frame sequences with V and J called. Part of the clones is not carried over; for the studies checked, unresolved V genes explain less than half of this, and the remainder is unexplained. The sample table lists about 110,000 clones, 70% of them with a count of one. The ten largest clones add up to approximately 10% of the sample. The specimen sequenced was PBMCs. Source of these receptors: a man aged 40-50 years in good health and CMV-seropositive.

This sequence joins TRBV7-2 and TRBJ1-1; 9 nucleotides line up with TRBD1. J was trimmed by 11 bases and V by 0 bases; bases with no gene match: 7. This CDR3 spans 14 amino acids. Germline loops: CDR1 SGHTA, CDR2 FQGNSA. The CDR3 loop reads CASSLADRGWVAFF. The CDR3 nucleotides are TGTGCCAGCAGCTTAGCGGACAGGGGCTGGGTGGCTTTCTTT.

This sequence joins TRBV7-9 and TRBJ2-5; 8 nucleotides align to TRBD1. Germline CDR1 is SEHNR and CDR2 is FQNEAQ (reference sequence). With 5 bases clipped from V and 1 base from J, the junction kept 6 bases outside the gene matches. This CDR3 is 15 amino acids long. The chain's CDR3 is CASSHQGTGQETQYF. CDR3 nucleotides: TGTGCCAGCAGCCACCAAGGGACAGGCCAAGAGACCCAGTACTTC.

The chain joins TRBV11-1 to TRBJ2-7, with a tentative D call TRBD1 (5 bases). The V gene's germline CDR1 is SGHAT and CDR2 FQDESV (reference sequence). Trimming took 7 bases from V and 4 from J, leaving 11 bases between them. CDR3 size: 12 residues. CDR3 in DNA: TGTGCCAGCACCGCCCAGGGTTACGAGCAGTACTTC. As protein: CASTAQGYEQYF.

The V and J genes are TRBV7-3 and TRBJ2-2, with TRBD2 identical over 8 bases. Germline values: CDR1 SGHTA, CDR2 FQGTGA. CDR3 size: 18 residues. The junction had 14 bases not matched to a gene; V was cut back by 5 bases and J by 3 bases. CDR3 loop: CASSLDPVGTSHTGELFF. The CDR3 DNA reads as TGTGCCAGCAGCCTTGACCCGGTGGGGACTAGTCACACCGGGGAGCTGTTTTTT. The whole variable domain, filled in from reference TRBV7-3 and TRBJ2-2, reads GAGVSQTPSNKVTEKGKYVELRCDPISGHTALYWYRQSLGQGPEFLIYFQGTGAADDSGLPNDRFFAVRPEGSVSTLKIQRTERGDSAVYLCASSLDPVGTSHTGELFFGEGSRLTVL.

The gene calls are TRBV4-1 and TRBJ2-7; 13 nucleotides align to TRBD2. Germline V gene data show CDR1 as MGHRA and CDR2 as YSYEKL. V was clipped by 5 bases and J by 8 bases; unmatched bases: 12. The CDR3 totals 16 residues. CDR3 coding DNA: TGCGCCAGCAGCGCTCAAGCCGGGACTAGCGGGACCAAGCAGTACTTC. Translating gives CASSAQAGTSGTKQYF.

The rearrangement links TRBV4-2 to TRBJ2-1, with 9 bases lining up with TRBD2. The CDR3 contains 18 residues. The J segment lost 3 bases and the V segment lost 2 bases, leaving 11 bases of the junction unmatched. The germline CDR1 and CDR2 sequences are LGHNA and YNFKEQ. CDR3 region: CASSQRTISGSLYNEQFF. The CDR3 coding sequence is TGTGCCAGCAGCCAACGAACCATTAGCGGGAGTCTCTACAATGAGCAGTTCTTC.

CDR3 protein: CATSRDHLTSGISYNEQFF. The CDR3 DNA is TGTGCCACCAGCAGAGACCATTTGACTAGCGGGATCTCCTACAATGAGCAGTTCTTC. The chain is built from TRBV15 and TRBJ2-1; 11 bases agree with TRBD2. The germline V gene encodes CDR1 LNHNV and CDR2 YYDKDF (reference sequence). The CDR3 contains 19 residues. The trim removed 0 bases at V and 0 bases at J, leaving 7 bases unmatched.

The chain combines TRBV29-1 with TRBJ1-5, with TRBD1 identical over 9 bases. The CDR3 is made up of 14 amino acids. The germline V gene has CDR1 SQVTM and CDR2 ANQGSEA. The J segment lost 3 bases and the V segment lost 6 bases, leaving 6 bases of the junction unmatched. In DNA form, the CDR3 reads TGCAGCGTCCAACAGGGGGCCGACAATCAGCCCCAGCATTTT. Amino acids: CSVQQGADNQPQHF.

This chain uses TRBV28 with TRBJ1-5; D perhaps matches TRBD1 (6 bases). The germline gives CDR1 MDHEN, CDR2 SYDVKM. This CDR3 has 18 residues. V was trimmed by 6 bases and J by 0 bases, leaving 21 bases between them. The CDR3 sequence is CASSSIRDKAGSNQPQHF. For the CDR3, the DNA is TGTGCCAGCAGCTCTATTAGGGACAAGGCCGGTAGCAATCAGCCCCAGCATTTT.

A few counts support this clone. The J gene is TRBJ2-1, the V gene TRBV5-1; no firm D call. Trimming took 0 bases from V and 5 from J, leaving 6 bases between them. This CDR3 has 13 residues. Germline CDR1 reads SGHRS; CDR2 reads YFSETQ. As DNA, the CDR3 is TGCGCCAGCAGCTTGGGGAGCAACAATGAGCAGTTCTTC. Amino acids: CASSLGSNNEQFF.

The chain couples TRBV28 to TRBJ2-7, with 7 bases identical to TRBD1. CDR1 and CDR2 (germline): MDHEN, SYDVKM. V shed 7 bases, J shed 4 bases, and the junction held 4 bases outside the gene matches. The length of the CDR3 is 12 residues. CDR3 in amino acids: CASTGTDYEQYF. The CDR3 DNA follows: TGTGCCAGCACTGGGACAGATTACGAGCAGTACTTC.

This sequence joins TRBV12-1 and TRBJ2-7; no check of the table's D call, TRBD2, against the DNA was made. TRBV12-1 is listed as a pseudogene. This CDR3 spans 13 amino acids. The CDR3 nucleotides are TGTGCCAGCAGCTTCGGAGCTCAAAGCGAGCAGTACGTC. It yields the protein CASSFGAQSEQYV.

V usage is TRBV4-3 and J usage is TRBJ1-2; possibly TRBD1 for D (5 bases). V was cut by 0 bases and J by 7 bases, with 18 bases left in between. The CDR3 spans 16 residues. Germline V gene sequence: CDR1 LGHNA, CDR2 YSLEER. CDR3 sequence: CASSQEGGSGQSGYTF. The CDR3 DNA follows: TGCGCCAGCAGCCAAGAAGGAGGGTCAGGGCAGTCTGGCTACACCTTC.

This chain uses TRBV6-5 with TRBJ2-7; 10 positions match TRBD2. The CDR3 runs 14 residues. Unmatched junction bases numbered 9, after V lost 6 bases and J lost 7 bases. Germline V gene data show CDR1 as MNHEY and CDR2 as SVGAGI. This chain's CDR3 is CASSDSGGVLEQYF. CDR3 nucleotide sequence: TGTGCCAGCAGCGACAGCGGGGGGGTTTTGGAGCAGTACTTC.

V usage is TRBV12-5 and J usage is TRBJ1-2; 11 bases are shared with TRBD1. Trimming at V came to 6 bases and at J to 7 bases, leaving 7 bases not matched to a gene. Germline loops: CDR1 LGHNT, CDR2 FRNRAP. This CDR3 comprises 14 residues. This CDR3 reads CASGPGQGARGYTF. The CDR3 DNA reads TGTGCTAGTGGCCCCGGACAGGGGGCGCGTGGCTACACCTTC.

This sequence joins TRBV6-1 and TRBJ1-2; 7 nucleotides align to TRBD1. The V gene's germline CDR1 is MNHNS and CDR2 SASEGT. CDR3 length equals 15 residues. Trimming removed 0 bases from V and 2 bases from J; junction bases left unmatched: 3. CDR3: CASSEALGQNYGYTF. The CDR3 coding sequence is TGTGCCAGCAGTGAAGCATTGGGACAGAACTATGGCTACACCTTC.

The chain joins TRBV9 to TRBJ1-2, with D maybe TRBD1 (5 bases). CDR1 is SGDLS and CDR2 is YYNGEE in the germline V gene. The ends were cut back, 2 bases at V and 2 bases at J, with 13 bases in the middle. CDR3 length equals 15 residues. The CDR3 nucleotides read TGTGCCAGCAGCGTGGGGGGGACGGTAAACTATGGCTACACCTTC. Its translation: CASSVGGTVNYGYTF.

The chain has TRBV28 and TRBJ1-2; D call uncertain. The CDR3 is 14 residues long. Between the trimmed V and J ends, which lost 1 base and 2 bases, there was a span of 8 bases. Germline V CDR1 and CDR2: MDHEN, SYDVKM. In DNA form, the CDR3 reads TGTGCCAGCAGTTTATTAGGCGGCAACTATGGCTACACCTTC. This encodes CASSLLGGNYGYTF.

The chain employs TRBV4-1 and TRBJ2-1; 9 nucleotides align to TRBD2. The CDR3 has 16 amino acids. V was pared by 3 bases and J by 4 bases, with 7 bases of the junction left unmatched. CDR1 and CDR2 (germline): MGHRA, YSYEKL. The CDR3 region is CASSHLGLAAYNEQFF. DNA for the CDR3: TGCGCCAGCAGCCACTTGGGACTAGCAGCTTACAATGAGCAGTTCTTC.

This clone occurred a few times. CDR3 nucleotide sequence: TGTGCCAGCAGACCTACTAGCGGCCTCTACGAGCAGTACTTC. Protein: CASRPTSGLYEQYF. The chain couples TRBV6-8 to TRBJ2-7, with TRBD2 identical over 8 bases. CDR3 length: 14 residues. The V and J ends lost 6 bases and 3 bases, in that order; junction bases with no gene match: 7. Germline V gene sequence: CDR1 MNHGY, CDR2 SAAAGT.

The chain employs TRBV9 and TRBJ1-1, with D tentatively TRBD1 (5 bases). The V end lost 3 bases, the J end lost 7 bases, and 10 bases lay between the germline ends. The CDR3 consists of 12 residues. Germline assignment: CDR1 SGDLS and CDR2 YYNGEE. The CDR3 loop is CASSGGGSEAFF. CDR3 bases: TGTGCCAGCAGCGGGGGGGGGAGTGAAGCTTTCTTT.

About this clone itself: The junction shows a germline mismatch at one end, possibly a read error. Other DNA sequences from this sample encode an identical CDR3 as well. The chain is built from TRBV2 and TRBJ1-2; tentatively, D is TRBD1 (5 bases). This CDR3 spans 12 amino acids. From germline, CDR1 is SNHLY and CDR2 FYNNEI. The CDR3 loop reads CASSQQDYGYTF. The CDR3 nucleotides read TGCGCCAGCAGCCAACAGGATTATGGCTACACCTTC.

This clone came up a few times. The CDR3 DNA follows: TGTGCCAGCAGCCCGGGGGGAGGTCAAGGAGAGACCCAGTACTTC. Its protein is CASSPGGGQGETQYF. The V call is TRBV11-2, the J call TRBJ2-5; 7 bases are shared with TRBD2. V lost 5 bases, J lost 4 bases, and 10 bases stayed unmatched. In germline, CDR1 is SGHAT, CDR2 FQNNGV. CDR3 size: 15 residues.

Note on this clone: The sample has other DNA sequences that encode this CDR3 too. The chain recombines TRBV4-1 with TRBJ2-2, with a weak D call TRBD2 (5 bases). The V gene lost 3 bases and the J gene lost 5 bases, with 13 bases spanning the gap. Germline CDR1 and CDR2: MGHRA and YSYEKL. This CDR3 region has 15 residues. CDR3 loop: CASSQGIRGTGELFF. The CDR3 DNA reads TGCGCCAGCAGCCAGGGCATCCGGGGTACCGGGGAGCTGTTTTTT.

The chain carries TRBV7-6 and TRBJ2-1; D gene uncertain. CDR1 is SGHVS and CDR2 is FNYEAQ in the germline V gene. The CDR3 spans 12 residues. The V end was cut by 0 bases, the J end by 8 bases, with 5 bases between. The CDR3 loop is CASSLASDEQFF. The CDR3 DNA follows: TGTGCCAGCAGCTTAGCGTCGGATGAGCAGTTCTTC.

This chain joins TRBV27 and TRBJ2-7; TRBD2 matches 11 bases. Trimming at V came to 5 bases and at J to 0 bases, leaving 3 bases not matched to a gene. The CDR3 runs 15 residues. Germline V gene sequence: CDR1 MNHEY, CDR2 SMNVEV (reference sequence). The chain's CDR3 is CASSASGRSSYEQYF. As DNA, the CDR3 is TGTGCCAGCAGTGCTAGCGGGAGGAGCTCCTACGAGCAGTACTTC.